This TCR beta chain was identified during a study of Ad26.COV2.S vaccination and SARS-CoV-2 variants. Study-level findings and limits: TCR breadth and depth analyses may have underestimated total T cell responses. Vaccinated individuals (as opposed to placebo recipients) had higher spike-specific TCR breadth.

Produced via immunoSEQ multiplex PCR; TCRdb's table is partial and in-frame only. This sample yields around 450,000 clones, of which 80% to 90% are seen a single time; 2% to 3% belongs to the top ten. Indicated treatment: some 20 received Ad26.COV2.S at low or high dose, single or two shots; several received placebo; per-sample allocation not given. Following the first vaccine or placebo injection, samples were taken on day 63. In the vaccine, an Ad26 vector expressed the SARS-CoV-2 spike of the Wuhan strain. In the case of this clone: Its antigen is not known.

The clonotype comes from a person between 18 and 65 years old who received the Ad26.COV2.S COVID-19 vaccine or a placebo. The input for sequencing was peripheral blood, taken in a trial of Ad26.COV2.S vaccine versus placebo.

The CDR3 here is CASSSSGRAYEQYV. CDR3 DNA: TGTGCCAGCAGTTCTAGCGGGAGGGCCTACGAGCAGTACGTC. The chain recombines TRBV27 with TRBJ2-7; TRBD2 agrees at 12 bases. Trimming cost V 4 bases and J 2 bases; bases outside gene matches: 0. The CDR3 length is 14 residues. Germline loops: CDR1 MNHEY, CDR2 SMNVEV (reference sequence).